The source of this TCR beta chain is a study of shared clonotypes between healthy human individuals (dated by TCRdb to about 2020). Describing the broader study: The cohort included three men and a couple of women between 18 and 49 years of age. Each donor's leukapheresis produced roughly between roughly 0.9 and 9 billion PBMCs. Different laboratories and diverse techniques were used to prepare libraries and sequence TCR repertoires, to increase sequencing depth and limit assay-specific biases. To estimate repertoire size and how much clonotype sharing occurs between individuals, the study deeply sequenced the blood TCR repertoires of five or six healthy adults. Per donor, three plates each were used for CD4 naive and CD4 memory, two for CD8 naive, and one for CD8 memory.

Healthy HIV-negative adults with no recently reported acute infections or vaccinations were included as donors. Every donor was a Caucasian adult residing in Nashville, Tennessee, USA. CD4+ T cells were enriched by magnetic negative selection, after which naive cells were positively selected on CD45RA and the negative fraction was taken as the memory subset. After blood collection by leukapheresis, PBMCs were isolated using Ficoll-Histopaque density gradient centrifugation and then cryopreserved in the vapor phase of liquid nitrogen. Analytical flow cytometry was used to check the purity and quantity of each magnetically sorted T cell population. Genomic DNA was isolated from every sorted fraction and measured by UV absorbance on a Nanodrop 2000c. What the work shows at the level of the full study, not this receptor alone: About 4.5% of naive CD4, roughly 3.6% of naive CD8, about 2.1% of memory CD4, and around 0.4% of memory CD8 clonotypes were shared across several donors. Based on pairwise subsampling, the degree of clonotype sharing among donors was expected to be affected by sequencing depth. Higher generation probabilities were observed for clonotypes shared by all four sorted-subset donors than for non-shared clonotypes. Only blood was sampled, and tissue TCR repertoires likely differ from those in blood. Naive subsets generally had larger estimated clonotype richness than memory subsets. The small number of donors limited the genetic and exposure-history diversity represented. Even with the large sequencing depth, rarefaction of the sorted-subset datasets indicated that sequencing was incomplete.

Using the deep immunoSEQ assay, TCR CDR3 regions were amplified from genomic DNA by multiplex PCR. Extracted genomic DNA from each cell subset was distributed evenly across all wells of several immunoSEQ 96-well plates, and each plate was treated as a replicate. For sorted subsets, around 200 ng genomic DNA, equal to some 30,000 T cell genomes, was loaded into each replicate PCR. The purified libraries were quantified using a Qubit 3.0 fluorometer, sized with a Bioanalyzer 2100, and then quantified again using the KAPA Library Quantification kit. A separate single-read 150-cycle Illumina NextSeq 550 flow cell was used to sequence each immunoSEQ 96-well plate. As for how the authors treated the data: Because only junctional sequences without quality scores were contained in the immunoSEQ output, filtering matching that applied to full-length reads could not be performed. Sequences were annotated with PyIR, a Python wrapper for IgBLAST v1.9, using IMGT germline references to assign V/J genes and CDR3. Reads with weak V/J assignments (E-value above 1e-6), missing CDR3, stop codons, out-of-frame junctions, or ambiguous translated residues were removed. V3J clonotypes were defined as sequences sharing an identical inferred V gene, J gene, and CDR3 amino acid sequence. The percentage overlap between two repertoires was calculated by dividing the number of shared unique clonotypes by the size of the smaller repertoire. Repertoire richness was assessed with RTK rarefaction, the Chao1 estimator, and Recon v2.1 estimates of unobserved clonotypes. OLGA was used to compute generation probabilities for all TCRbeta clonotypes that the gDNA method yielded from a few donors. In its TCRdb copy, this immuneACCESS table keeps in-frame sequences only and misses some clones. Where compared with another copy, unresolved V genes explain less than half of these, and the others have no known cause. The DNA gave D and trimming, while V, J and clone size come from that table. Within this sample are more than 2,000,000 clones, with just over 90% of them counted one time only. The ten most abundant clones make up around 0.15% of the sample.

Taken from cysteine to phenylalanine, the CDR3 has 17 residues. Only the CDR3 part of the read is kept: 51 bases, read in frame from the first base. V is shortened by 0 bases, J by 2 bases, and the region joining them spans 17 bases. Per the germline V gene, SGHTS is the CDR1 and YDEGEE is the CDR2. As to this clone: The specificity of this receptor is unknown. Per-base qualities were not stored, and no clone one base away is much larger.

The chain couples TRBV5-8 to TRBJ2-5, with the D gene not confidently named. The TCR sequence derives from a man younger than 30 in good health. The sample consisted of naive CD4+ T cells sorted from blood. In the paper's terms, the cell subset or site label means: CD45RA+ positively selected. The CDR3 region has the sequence CASSLGLGFLGQETQYF. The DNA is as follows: TGTGCCAGCAGCTTGGGTCTCGGGTTTCTAGGACAAGAGACCCAGTACTTC.